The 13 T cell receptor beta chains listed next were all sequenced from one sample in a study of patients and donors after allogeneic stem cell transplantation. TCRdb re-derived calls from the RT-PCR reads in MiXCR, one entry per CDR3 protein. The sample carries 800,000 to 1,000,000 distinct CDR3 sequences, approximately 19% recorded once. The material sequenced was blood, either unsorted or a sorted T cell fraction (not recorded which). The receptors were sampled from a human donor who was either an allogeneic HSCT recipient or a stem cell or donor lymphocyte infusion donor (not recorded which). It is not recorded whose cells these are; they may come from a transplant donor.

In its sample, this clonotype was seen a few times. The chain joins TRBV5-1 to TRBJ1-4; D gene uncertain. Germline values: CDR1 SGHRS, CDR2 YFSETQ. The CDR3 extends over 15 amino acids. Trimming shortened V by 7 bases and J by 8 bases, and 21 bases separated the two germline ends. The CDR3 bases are TGCGCCAGCGGCTATTTGTTCGGGGATGGGGAAAAACTGTTTTTT. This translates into CASGYLFGDGEKLFF. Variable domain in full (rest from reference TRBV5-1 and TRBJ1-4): KAGVTQTPRYLIKTRGQQVTLSCSPISGHRSVSWYQQTPGQGLQFLFEYFSETQRNKGNFPGRFSGRQFSNSRSEMNVSTLELGDSALYLCASGYLFGDGEKLFFGSGTQLSVL.

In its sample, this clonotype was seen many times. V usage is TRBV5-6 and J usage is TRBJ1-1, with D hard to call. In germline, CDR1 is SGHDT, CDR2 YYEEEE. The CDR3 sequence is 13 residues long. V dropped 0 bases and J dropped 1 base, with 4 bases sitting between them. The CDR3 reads CASSLEKNTEAFF. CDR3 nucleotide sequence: TGTGCCAGCAGCTTGGAAAAGAACACTGAAGCTTTCTTT.

This CDR3 reads CSARDGQAQETQYF. CDR3 in DNA: TGCAGTGCTAGAGACGGACAGGCCCAAGAGACCCAGTACTTC. V is TRBV20-1 and J is TRBJ2-5, with 7 bases identical to TRBD1. There are 14 residues in the CDR3. Germline values: CDR1 DFQATT, CDR2 SNEGSKA (reference sequence). J lost 1 base, V lost 0 bases, and 2 bases had no gene match.

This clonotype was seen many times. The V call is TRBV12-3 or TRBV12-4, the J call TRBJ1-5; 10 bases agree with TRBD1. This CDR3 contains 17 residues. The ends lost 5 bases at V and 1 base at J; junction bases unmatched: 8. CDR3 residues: CASSGDPGQGSNQPQHF. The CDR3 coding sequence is TGTGCCAGCAGTGGGGACCCGGGACAGGGGAGCAATCAGCCCCAGCATTTT.

The CDR3 region is CASSSVTGSVETQYF. The CDR3, as DNA: TGCGCCAGCAGCTCGGTGACAGGGAGTGTAGAGACCCAGTACTTC. The J gene is TRBJ2-5, the V gene TRBV5-1; 7 bases are a match to TRBD1. This CDR3 contains 15 residues. J was trimmed by 4 bases and V by 3 bases; bases with no gene match: 9. Germline V CDR1 and CDR2: SGHRS, YFSETQ.

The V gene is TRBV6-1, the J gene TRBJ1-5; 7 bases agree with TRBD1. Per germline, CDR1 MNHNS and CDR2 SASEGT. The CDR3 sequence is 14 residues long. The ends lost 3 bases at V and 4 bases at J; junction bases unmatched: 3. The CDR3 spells CASSEGQLNQPQHF. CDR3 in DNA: TGTGCCAGCAGTGAGGGACAGCTGAATCAGCCCCAGCATTTT.

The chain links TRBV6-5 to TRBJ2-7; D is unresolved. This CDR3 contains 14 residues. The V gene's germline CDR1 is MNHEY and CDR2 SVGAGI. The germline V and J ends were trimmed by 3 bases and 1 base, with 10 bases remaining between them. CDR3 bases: TGTGCCAGCAGTTATAAAAGGAGTTCCTACGAGCAGTACTTC. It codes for CASSYKRSSYEQYF.

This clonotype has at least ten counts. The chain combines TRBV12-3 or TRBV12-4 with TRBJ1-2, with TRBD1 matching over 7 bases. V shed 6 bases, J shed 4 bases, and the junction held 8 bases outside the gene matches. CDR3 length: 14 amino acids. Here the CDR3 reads CASSRRQGTYGYTF. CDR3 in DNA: TGTGCCAGCAGCCGAAGACAGGGCACCTATGGCTACACCTTC.

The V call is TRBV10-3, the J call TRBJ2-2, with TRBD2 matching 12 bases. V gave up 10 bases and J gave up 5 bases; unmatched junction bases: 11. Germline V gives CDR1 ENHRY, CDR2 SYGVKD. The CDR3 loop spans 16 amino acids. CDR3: CATLAGGPVFTGELFF. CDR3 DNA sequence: TGTGCCACCCTAGCGGGGGGGCCAGTTTTTACCGGGGAGCTGTTTTTT.

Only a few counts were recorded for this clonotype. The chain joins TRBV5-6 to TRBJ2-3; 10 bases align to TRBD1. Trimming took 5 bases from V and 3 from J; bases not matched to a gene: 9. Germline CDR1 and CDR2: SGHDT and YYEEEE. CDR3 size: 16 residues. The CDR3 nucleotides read TGTGCCAGCAGTATTATCGGACAGGGGGGAACAGATACGCAGTATTTT. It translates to CASSIIGQGGTDTQYF.

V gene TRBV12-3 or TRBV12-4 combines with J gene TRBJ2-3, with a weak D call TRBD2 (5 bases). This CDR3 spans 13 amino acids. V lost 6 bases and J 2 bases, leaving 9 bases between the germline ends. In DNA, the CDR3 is TGTGCCAGCAGGCCAGCGGACACAGATACGCAGTATTTT. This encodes CASRPADTDTQYF.

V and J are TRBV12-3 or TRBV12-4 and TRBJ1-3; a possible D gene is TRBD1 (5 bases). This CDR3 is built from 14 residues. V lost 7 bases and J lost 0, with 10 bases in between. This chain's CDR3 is CASTVGGSGNTIYF. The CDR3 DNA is TGTGCCAGCACCGTTGGGGGCTCTGGAAACACCATATATTTT.

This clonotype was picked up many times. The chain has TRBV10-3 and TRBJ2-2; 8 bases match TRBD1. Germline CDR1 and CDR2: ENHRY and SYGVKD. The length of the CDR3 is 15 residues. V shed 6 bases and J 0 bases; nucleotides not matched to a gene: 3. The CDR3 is CAIRGTGANTGELFF. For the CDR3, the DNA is TGTGCCATCAGGGGGACAGGCGCGAACACCGGGGAGCTGTTTTTT.